The sample holds many counts of the clone carrying this T cell receptor (beta chain). TCRdb re-analyzed the PCR reads through MiXCR. The sample shows roughly 40,000 clones, around 10% of them seen only once. Trimming cost V 11 bases and J 3 bases, with 13 bases left between them. Germline assignment: CDR1 MNHEY and CDR2 SVGEGT. The CDR3 has 13 residues. This entry belongs to a study of metastatic and nonmetastatic thyroid tumors. Across the study: Repertoires were compared across blood and tumor or nodule tissue from malignant and benign thyroid patients.

There were no patients who had received any treatment before thyroid surgery. Material: blood. The gene calls are TRBV6-2 or TRBV6-3 and TRBJ2-2, with a weak D call TRBD2 (6 bases). The clonotype was recovered from a male donor with papillary thyroid cancer or a benign thyroid nodule (not recorded which). Some clones in this sample may be carry-over from other donors' samples. The DNA of the CDR3 is TGTGCCGGAGCTAGCGACGACACCGGGGAGCTGTTTTTT. This gives the protein CAGASDDTGELFF.